The 20 T cell receptor beta chains in this list originate from one sample, sequenced in a study of CD8+CD57+ T cells in acquired aplastic anemia. Both TCR beta VDJ combination and CDR3 sequence profiling were carried out. Genomic DNA was the template for this profiling. MiXCR was run by TCRdb on the reads, yielding one entry per CDR3 protein. The sample has approximately 170,000 distinct CDR3 sequences, about 45% seen once. An expansion of CD8+CD57+ cells by flow cytometry had been shown in patients chosen for sequencing. Specimen: sorted CD4+, CD8+, or CD8+CD57+ T cells (not recorded which) from PBMCs. The receptor set was obtained from a human donor with aplastic anemia.

The rearrangement joins TRBV25-1 to TRBJ1-2; 10 bases are a match to TRBD1. Germline trimming cut 8 bases from V and 0 bases from J; bases unmatched to any gene: 3. This CDR3 has 14 residues. The germline V gene has CDR1 MGHDK and CDR2 SYGVNS. The CDR3 nucleotides are TGTGCCAGCGGGACAGGGGAAGCTAACTATGGCTACACCTTC. It is translated as CASGTGEANYGYTF.

There are many counts of this clonotype. V is TRBV14 and J is TRBJ1-1; D is perhaps TRBD1 (5 bases). V was pared by 0 bases and J by 11 bases, with 10 bases between. This CDR3 region has 12 residues. The germline V gene encodes CDR1 SGHDN and CDR2 FVKESK. CDR3 amino acids: CASSQEIGGAFF. The CDR3 DNA is TGTGCCAGCAGCCAAGAAATTGGGGGGGCTTTCTTT. Complete variable domain (other parts from reference TRBV14 and TRBJ1-1): EAGVTQFPSHSVIEKGQTVTLRCDPISGHDNLYWYRRVMGKEIKFLLHFVKESKQDESGMPNNRFLAERTGGTYSTLKVQPAELEDSGVYFCASSQEIGGAFFGQGTRLTVV.

This clonotype was found a few times. This chain links TRBV29-1 with TRBJ1-2; 7 bases fit TRBD1. This CDR3 has 13 amino acids. Germline loops: CDR1 SQVTM, CDR2 ANQGSEA. V gave up 6 bases and J gave up 4 bases; unmatched junction bases: 8. The CDR3 coding sequence is TGCAGCGTGGGACAGATTCTCGGCTATGGCTACACCTTC. This gives the protein CSVGQILGYGYTF.

Remarks on this clonotype: This clone may be a read error of a much larger clone one base away. The chain is built from TRBV7-2 and TRBJ1-3, with D maybe TRBD1 (5 bases). Germline loops: CDR1 SGHTA, CDR2 FQGNSA. The CDR3 sequence is 13 residues long. DNA of the CDR3: TGTGCCAGCAGTTTAGGCGGGGGAAACGCCATATATTTT. Encoded protein: CASSLGGGNAIYF.

The chain couples TRBV19 to TRBJ2-5; D ambiguous. Trimming removed 6 bases at V and 0 bases at J, with 11 bases between. CDR3 length: 14 residues. The germline V gene encodes CDR1 LNHDA and CDR2 SQIVND (reference sequence). In DNA, the CDR3 is TGTGCCAGTAGGACTCGACCATACCAAGAGACCCAGTACTTC. Encoded protein: CASRTRPYQETQYF.

This clonotype was seen at least ten times. V and J are TRBV12-3 or TRBV12-4 and TRBJ1-1; D is unresolved. V was cut by 2 bases and J by 7 bases, with 14 bases left in between. CDR3 size: 14 residues. DNA for the CDR3: TGTGCCAGCAGTTTATTGGGTATACGACGTGAAGCTTTCTTT. This sequence encodes CASSLLGIRREAFF.

Details on this clonotype: Likely a read error: the CDR3 ends without its conserved phenylalanine or tryptophan. The V and J genes are TRBV9 and TRBJ2-1; TRBD2 matches 7 bases. CDR3 length: 18 residues. J gave up 7 bases and V 4 bases, and 20 bases lay outside the gene matches. CDR1 is SGDLS and CDR2 is YYNGEE in the germline V gene. This CDR3 reads CASSLVPLLAGAGNEQFL. The CDR3 DNA reads TGTGCCAGCAGCTTAGTCCCCTTGTTGGCGGGAGCAGGGAATGAGCAGTTCCTC.

In this sample, this clonotype turned up many times. CDR3 sequence (DNA): TGTGCCACCAGTGATCGCAAAACCTCTGGAAACACCATATATTTT. It translates to CATSDRKTSGNTIYF. The rearrangement links TRBV24-1 to TRBJ1-3; no definite D call. This CDR3 has 15 amino acids. CDR1 is KGHDR and CDR2 is SFDVKD in the germline V gene. Trimming removed 3 bases from V and 0 bases from J, with 8 bases in between.

The chain has TRBV5-6 and TRBJ1-2; TRBD1 aligns across 11 bases. The germline V gene encodes CDR1 SGHDT and CDR2 YYEEEE. V lost 5 bases to trimming and J lost 4 bases; unmatched junction nucleotides: 7. The CDR3 loop spans 15 amino acids. The CDR3 here is CASSFPGTGGYGYTF. The CDR3 DNA reads TGTGCCAGCAGTTTCCCCGGGACAGGGGGCTATGGCTACACCTTC.

This clonotype has a single count. This chain connects TRBV7-8 to TRBJ2-7; 9 bases map to TRBD2. The J call may be incorrect, as the DNA end agrees better with TRBJ2-1. The CDR3 extends over 16 amino acids. Germline CDR1 SGHVS, CDR2 FQNEAQ. CDR3 DNA sequence: TGTGCCAGCAGCTTCTACCTAGCGGGACCTTACAATGAGCAGTTCTTC. Protein sequence: CASSFYLAGPYNEQFF.

This clonotype was counted at least ten times. The chain joins TRBV2 to TRBJ1-2; D ambiguous. Germline-derived CDR1 and CDR2 are SNHLY and FYNNEI. V lost 8 bases and J 4 bases, leaving 17 bases between the germline ends. The CDR3 has 14 amino acids. For the CDR3, the DNA is TGTGCCAGCCTAAGCCCGGCAGGAATCTATGGCTACACCTTC. Its translation: CASLSPAGIYGYTF.

V usage is TRBV19 and J usage is TRBJ2-1, with no clear D. The DNA end lines up better with TRBJ2-7; the J call may be wrong. Germline V gene data show CDR1 as LNHDA and CDR2 as SQIVND (reference sequence). The CDR3 is 14 residues long. The CDR3 bases are TGTGCCAGTACCAAAGGGCTAACCTACAATGAGCAGTACGTC. Translated: CASTKGLTYNEQYV.

This clonotype was seen at least ten times. The chain combines TRBV9 with TRBJ1-1; D is ambiguous. Germline assignment: CDR1 SGDLS and CDR2 YYNGEE. The V end lost 0 bases, the J end lost 1 base, and 10 bases lay between the germline ends. The CDR3 spans 15 residues. The CDR3: CASSVGVVRNTEAFF. The DNA of the CDR3 is TGTGCCAGCAGCGTAGGAGTAGTCAGGAACACTGAAGCTTTCTTT.

The chain employs TRBV5-1 and TRBJ2-1; tentative D call: TRBD2 (5 bases). Germline CDR1 is SGHRS and CDR2 is YFSETQ. The CDR3 totals 13 residues. V was shortened by 0 bases and J by 7 bases, with 8 bases between the two germline ends. The CDR3 DNA is TGCGCCAGCAGCTTGGGGGAGTTTAATGAGCAGTTCTTC. This encodes CASSLGEFNEQFF. The full variable domain, rest sourced from reference TRBV5-1 and TRBJ2-1, is KAGVTQTPRYLIKTRGQQVTLSCSPISGHRSVSWYQQTPGQGLQFLFEYFSETQRNKGNFPGRFSGRQFSNSRSEMNVSTLELGDSALYLCASSLGEFNEQFFGPGTRLTVL.

The V gene is TRBV7-2, the J gene TRBJ1-5; D uncertain. V dropped 6 bases and J dropped 7 bases, with 10 bases sitting between them. CDR3 length: 12 residues. Germline assignment: CDR1 SGHTA and CDR2 FQGNSA. CDR3 bases: TGTGCCAGCAGTCGCCCCTGGCAGCCCCAGCATTTT. Its translation: CASSRPWQPQHF.

Comments on this clonotype: The junction differs from germline at one of its ends, possibly a read error. The chain uses TRBV5-1 and TRBJ2-7, with TRBD2 matching 7 bases. There are 13 residues in the CDR3. The germline gives CDR1 SGHRS, CDR2 YFSETQ. CDR3 nucleotides: TGCGCCAGCGGCTTGGGGGACTACTACGAGCAGTACTTC. This translates into CASGLGDYYEQYF.

The chain joins TRBV7-9 to TRBJ2-7, with D possibly being TRBD2 (5 bases). The CDR3 is 10 residues long. Trimming cost V 6 bases and J 5 bases, with 5 bases left between them. CDR1 and CDR2 (germline): SEHNR, FQNEAQ (reference sequence). CDR3 coding DNA: TGTGCCAGCAGGCGGGACGAGCAGTACGTC. Translating gives CASRRDEQYV.

J is TRBJ2-7 and V is TRBV20-1; 7 bases agree with TRBD2. V lost 3 bases and J lost 3; bases outside the gene matches: 5. There are 13 residues in the CDR3. Germline CDR1 is DFQATT and CDR2 is SNEGSKA (reference sequence). Written as DNA, the CDR3 is TGCAGTGCTAGGGGGACTACCGACTACGAGCAGTACTTC. This sequence encodes CSARGTTDYEQYF.

This clonotype was recorded once. This may come from a read error, since a much larger clone is one base off. The CDR3 DNA reads TGTGCCCGCAGTTACTCGAGGAAGGGGGACACTGAAGCTTTCTTT. Protein product: CARSYSRKGDTEAFF. The chain has TRBV6-2 or TRBV6-3 and TRBJ1-1, with a possible D match to TRBD1 (6 bases). Germline V gives CDR1 MNHEY, CDR2 SVGEGT. The CDR3 totals 15 residues.

In its sample, this clonotype was seen many times. This sequence may be a read error, since a much larger clone differs from it by one base. This chain connects TRBV10-3 to TRBJ1-1; no definite D call. V lost 0 bases to trimming and J lost 6 bases, with 8 bases between them. The CDR3 covers 13 residues. Germline CDR1 reads ENHRY; CDR2 reads SYGVKD. CDR3 nucleotides: TGTGCCATCAGTGAGTCGAGACGGTCTGAAGCTTTCTTT. Its protein product is CAISESRRSEAFF.